The clone carrying this TCR beta chain was recorded once. The data originate from a study of blood T cell repertoires in COVID-19. CDR3 length: 12 residues. With 5 bases removed from V and 7 bases from J, the gap between germline ends came to 9 bases. Per germline, CDR1 SEHNR and CDR2 FQNEAQ (reference sequence). Only in-frame clones appear in the TCRdb table, and some are missing; sequencing was by immunoSEQ multiplex PCR. The profile shows about 250,000 clones, over 75% of them singletons. The clonotype originates from a woman in her 30s who had recovered from COVID-19. The sequencing sample was made of PBMCs or T cells enriched from blood (not recorded which). The chain carries TRBV7-9 and TRBJ1-5; maybe TRBD1 (5 bases). CDR3 sequence reads: CASSPQGQPQHF. CDR3 in DNA: TGTGCCAGCAGCCCGCAGGGACAGCCCCAGCATTTT.